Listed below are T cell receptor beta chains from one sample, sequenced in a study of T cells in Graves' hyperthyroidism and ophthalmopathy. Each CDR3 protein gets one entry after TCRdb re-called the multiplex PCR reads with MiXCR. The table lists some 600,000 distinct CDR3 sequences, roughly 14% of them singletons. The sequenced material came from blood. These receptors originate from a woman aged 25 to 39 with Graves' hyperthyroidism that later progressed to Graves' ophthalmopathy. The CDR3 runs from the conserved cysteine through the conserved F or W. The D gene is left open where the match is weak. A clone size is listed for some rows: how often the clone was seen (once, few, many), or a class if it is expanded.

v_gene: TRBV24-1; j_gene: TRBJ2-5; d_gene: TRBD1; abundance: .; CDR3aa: CATSDRTGGAETQYF; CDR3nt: TGTGCCACCAGTGACCGGACAGGGGGCGCAGAGACCCAGTACTTC
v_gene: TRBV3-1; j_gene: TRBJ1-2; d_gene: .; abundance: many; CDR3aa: CASSQGSDYGYTF; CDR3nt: TGTGCCAGCAGCCAAGGATCCGACTATGGCTACACCTTC
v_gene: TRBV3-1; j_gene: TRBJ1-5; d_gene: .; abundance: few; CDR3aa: CASSPSDRNYQPQHF; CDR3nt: TGTGCCAGCTCACCCTCGGACAGAAATTATCAGCCCCAGCATTTT
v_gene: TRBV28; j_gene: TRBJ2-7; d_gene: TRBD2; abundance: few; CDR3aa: CASSPSSGSGSYEQYF; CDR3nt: TGTGCCAGCAGTCCGTCTAGCGGGAGTGGATCCTACGAGCAGTACTTC
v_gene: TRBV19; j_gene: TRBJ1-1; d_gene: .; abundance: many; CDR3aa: CASIPGSMAGRTEAFF; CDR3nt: TGTGCCAGTATCCCTGGATCGATGGCAGGGCGCACTGAAGCTTTCTTT
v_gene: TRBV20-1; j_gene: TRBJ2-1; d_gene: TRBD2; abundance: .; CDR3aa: CSTEGLADYNEQFF; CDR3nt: TGCAGTACTGAAGGACTAGCGGACTACAATGAGCAGTTCTTC
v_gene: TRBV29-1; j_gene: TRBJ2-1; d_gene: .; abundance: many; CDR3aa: CSVAYSYNEQFF; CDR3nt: TGCAGCGTTGCGTACTCCTACAATGAGCAGTTCTTC
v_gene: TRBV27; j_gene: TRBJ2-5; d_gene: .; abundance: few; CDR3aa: CASSLGSSGGNQYF; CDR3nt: TGTGCCAGCAGTTTAGGTTCATCAGGGGGGAACCAGTACTTC
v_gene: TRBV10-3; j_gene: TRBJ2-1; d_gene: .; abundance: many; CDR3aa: CAIRTTQGSDNEQFF; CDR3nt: TGTGCCATCAGAACAACTCAGGGTTCGGACAATGAGCAGTTCTTC
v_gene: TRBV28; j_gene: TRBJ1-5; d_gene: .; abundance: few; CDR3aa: CASSIVVGTEHF; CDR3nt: TGTGCCAGCAGTATTGTGGTCGGGACCGAACATTTT